What follows are 18 T cell receptor beta chains derived from one specimen sequenced in a study of T cells in women clearing cervical HPV infection. TCRdb's table, derived via immunoSEQ multiplex PCR, lists solely in-frame clones and lacks some. Here the sample table reports around 22,000 clones. Input material: blood buffy coat. These receptors originate from a woman aged 18 to 75 with a cervical HPV16 infection that either progressed to CIN3+ or cleared (not recorded which).

Concerning this clone itself: The DNA ends 3 residues before the CDR3 does, and the rest of the CDR3 is filled in from the germline J gene. The chain combines TRBV5-1 with TRBJ1-4; 7 positions agree with TRBD1. Trimming took 4 bases from V and 4 from J; bases not matched to a gene: 16. This CDR3 spans 18 amino acids. The V gene's germline CDR1 is SGHRS and CDR2 YFSETQ. The CDR3 spells CASSLGPGRTGYNEKLFF. Partial CDR3 DNA: TGCGCCAGCAGCCTGGGTCCGGGGAGGACAGGCTATAATGAAAAA.

Concerning this clone: With the read ending 3 residues before the CDR3 end, the germline J gene is used to fill in that end. The chain employs TRBV5-5 and TRBJ2-1; D perhaps matches TRBD1 (6 bases). Deletions cut 4 bases from V and 7 bases from J, with 18 bases between. The CDR3 loop spans 15 amino acids. CDR1 is SGHKS and CDR2 is YYEKEE in the germline V gene (reference sequence). The sequenced CDR3 bases are TGTGCCAGCAGCCTTGAGGGGGAAGACTGGAATGAG. This translates into CASSLEGEDWNE. In full, the CDR3 reads CASSLEGEDWNEQFF.

Comment on this clone: The CDR3 goes on 3 residues after the read ends, and that part is filled in from the germline J gene. The chain recombines TRBV19 with TRBJ2-7; 11 bases fit TRBD1. V shed 5 bases, J shed 4 bases, and the junction held 7 bases outside the gene matches. The CDR3 is 15 amino acids. CDR1 is LNHDA and CDR2 is SQIVND in the germline V gene (reference sequence). CDR3 DNA, as far as it was read: TGTGCCAGTAGTGCAAGCCGGGACAGGGGGTACGAG. Encoded protein: CASSASRDRGYE. The entire CDR3 reads CASSASRDRGYEQYF.

As regards this clone: The read gets to within 3 residues of the CDR3 end, and the germline J gene fills in the rest. The V and J genes are TRBV18 and TRBJ1-2; TRBD1 aligns across 7 bases. CDR3 size: 13 residues. The ends lost 4 bases at V and 4 bases at J; junction bases unmatched: 3. The germline CDR1 and CDR2 sequences are KGHSH and LQKENI. The CDR3 reads CASSQGASYGYTF. Incomplete CDR3 DNA: TGTGCCAGCTCACAGGGGGCCTCCTATGGC.

About this clone itself: Sequencing ends 3 residues short of the CDR3 end; the germline J gene provides the rest. The V call is TRBV28, the J call TRBJ2-5; D is perhaps TRBD2 (6 bases). This CDR3 region has 16 residues. V lost 10 bases and J lost 4, with 25 bases in between. Germline V gives CDR1 MDHEN, CDR2 SYDVKM. CDR3 bases read: TGTGCCATACAGGAGGAGGGCAGGGAGACCGGAGAGACC. It translates to CAIQEEGRETGET. Given in full, the CDR3 is CAIQEEGRETGETQYF.

Worth noting for this clone: The read ends 3 residues before the CDR3 terminus; that terminus is restored from the germline J gene. The chain carries TRBV10-3 and TRBJ2-7, with D hard to call. V was clipped by 3 bases and J by 3 bases, with 12 bases between them. Germline V gene lookup returns CDR1 ENHRY and CDR2 SYGVKD. CDR3 length equals 14 residues. Partial CDR3 DNA: TGTGCCATCAGTGACCCTCGGAGCGACTACGAG. Protein product: CAISDPRSDYE. The CDR3 reads in full as CAISDPRSDYEQYF.

To note about this clone: The CDR3 is cut off 3 residues early in the read; its end comes from the germline J gene. The chain joins TRBV18 to TRBJ2-2, with 9 bases that match TRBD1. CDR1 and CDR2 from the germline V gene are KGHSH and LQKENI. The CDR3 is made up of 15 amino acids. The J segment lost 5 bases and the V segment lost 3 bases, leaving 4 bases of the junction unmatched. CDR3 amino acids: CASSPRDRATGELFF. CDR3 bases read: TGTGCCAGCTCACCCCGGGACAGGGCTACCGGGGAG.

Frequency places this clone as medium-sized. The read halts 3 residues ahead of the CDR3 end, with the missing end drawn from the germline J gene. J is TRBJ1-4 and V is TRBV2; a weak D match, TRBD1 (5 bases). Germline V gene data show CDR1 as SNHLY and CDR2 as FYNNEI. CDR3 size: 16 residues. V was trimmed by 4 bases and J by 0 bases, leaving 12 bases between them. The CDR3: CASSATELATNEKLFF. CDR3 DNA, as far as it was read: TGTGCCAGCAGTGCGACAGAGCTGGCAACTAATGAAAAA.

For this clone: The sequence runs out 3 residues before the end of the CDR3; the remainder is reconstructed from the germline J gene. Other nucleotide sequences from this sample produce the same CDR3. The chain employs TRBV7-9 and TRBJ2-7; D is perhaps TRBD1 (6 bases). Germline V gives CDR1 SEHNR, CDR2 FQNEAQ (reference sequence). The CDR3 contains 15 residues. Trimming removed 10 bases at V and 2 bases at J, with 21 bases between. The CDR3 reads CATELGGEGAYEQYF. The part of the CDR3 DNA that was read is TGTGCCACGGAACTTGGAGGTGAGGGGGCCTACGAG. The variable domain in full, completed from reference TRBV7-9 and TRBJ2-7, reads DTGVSQNPRHKITKRGQNVTFRCDPISEHNRLYWYRQTLGQGPEFLTYFQNEAQLEKSRLLSDRFSAERPKGSFSTLEIQRTEQGDSAMYLCATELGGEGAYEQYFGPGTRLTVT.

Comments on this clone: The CDR3 extends 3 residues past the end of the read, so its final part is completed from the germline J gene. The V gene is TRBV20-1, the J gene TRBJ1-5; weak D call: TRBD1 (5 bases). Looked up from germline, CDR1 is DFQATT and CDR2 is SNEGSKA (reference sequence). This CDR3 has 14 residues. V dropped 0 bases and J dropped 4 bases, with 10 bases sitting between them. Here the CDR3 reads CSARDRQQNQPQHF. The sequenced CDR3 bases are TGCAGTGCTAGAGATAGACAGCAAAATCAGCCC.

In the case of this clone: The sequenced fragment ends 3 residues before the CDR3 boundary, so the rest is inferred from the germline J gene. This chain uses TRBV20-1 with TRBJ1-4; TRBD1 might be the D (5 bases). The CDR3 loop spans 13 amino acids. The germline V and J ends were trimmed by 2 bases and 5 bases, with 9 bases remaining between them. Germline CDR1 and CDR2: DFQATT and SNEGSKA (reference sequence). The sequenced CDR3 bases are TGCAGTGCTAGAAAGACAGTAAATGAAAAA. This translates into CSARKTVNEK. The complete CDR3 protein is CSARKTVNEKLFF.

For this clone: The CDR3 end lies 3 residues beyond the end of the read and is filled in from the germline J gene. V usage is TRBV20-1 and J usage is TRBJ2-1, with 7 bases aligning to TRBD1. Trimming took 4 bases from V and 6 from J; bases not matched to a gene: 12. The CDR3 runs to 15 residues. The germline V gene encodes CDR1 DFQATT and CDR2 SNEGSKA (reference sequence). The CDR3 sequence: CSAISGTENRNEQFF. The covered CDR3 bases are TGCAGTGCTATTTCTGGGACAGAAAATCGCAATGAG.

Remarks on this clone: The read finishes 3 residues shy of the CDR3 end, and the germline J gene is used to complete it. This rearrangement joins TRBV19 to TRBJ2-2; a weak D match, TRBD2 (6 bases). Germline V gene sequence: CDR1 LNHDA, CDR2 SQIVND (reference sequence). Trimming left V 9 bases short and J 6 bases short, with 20 bases between. CDR3 length: 15 residues. The sequenced part of the CDR3 DNA is TGTGCCAGCTCCACGGGACTTCAAGGGTCCGGGGAG. Translation: CASSTGLQGSGE. The entire CDR3 protein reads CASSTGLQGSGELFF.

Remarks on this clone: The sequence runs out 3 residues before the end of the CDR3; the remainder is reconstructed from the germline J gene. The chain combines TRBV5-6 with TRBJ2-7; 8 bases fit TRBD1. Looked up from germline, CDR1 is SGHDT and CDR2 is YYEEEE. With V trimmed by 4 bases and J by 5 bases, 8 bases remained unmatched. CDR3 size: 14 residues. CDR3: CASSPRDRRHEQYF. The CDR3 DNA, read in part, is TGTGCCAGCAGCCCTAGGGACAGGCGACACGAG.

On this clone itself: The CDR3 extends 3 residues past the end of the read, so its final part is completed from the germline J gene. The gene calls are TRBV19 and TRBJ2-1; no clear D gene. The CDR3 is 11 residues long. Germline V lookup: CDR1 LNHDA, CDR2 SQIVND (reference sequence). V shed 6 bases and J shed 8 bases, with 8 bases lying between them. The CDR3 bases that were read are TGTGCCAGTAGGTTCTTCGATGAG. Translating gives CASRFFDE. From start to end, the CDR3 is CASRFFDEQFF.

Of note for this clone: The read stops 3 residues short of the end of the CDR3; the missing end is completed from the germline J gene. The V gene is TRBV2, the J gene TRBJ2-2, with 10 positions matching TRBD1. Losses at the gene ends were 10 bases for V and 3 bases for J; bases not matched to a gene: 8. The CDR3 totals 15 residues. CDR1 is SNHLY, CDR2 FYNNEI, per germline. The CDR3 bases that were read are TGTGCCACCACCCGGGACAGGGGCGACACCGGGGAG. This translates into CATTRDRGDTGE. The CDR3 as a whole reads CATTRDRGDTGELFF.

CDR3 sequence: CASRKGTFENTEAFF. The CDR3 bases that were read are TGTGCCAGCAGGAAGGGGACATTTGAGAACACTGAA. This chain links TRBV7-9 with TRBJ1-1, with a weak D call TRBD1 (6 bases). The read falls 3 residues short of the CDR3 end, and the missing part is taken from the germline J gene. CDR3 length equals 15 residues. Per the germline V gene, CDR1 is SEHNR and CDR2 is FQNEAQ (reference sequence). Trimming stripped 6 bases from V and 1 base from J, with 15 bases between.

Comments on this clone: The read stops 3 residues short of the end of the CDR3; the missing end is completed from the germline J gene. This chain links TRBV29-1 with TRBJ1-1, with D uncertain. Trimming pared 7 bases from V and 1 base from J, leaving 16 bases between. The CDR3 has 14 amino acids. CDR1 and CDR2 from the germline V gene are SQVTM and ANQGSEA. The CDR3 protein is CSALVHPENTEAFF. Partial CDR3 DNA: TGCAGCGCGCTAGTCCACCCAGAGAACACTGAA.